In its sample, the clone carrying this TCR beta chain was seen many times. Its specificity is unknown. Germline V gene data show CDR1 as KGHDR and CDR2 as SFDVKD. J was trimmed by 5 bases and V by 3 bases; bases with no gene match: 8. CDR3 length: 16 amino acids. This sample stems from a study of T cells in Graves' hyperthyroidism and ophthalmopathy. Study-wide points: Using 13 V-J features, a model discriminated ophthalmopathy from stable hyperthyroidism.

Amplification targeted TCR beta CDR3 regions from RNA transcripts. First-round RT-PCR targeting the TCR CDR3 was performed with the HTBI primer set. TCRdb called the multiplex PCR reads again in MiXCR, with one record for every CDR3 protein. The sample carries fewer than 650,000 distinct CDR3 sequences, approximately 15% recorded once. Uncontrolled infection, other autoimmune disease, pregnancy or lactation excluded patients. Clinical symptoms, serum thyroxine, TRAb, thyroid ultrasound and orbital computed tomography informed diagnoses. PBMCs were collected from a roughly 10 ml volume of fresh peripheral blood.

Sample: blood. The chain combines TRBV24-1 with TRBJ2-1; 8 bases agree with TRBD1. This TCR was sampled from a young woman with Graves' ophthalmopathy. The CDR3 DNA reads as TGTGCCACCAGTGATCGGGACAGGAGAATGAACAATGAGCAGTTCTTC. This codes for CATSDRDRRMNNEQFF.